This record concerns one T cell receptor (beta chain) sequence. The antigen is not known. This entry is derived from a study of brain T cells in children with intractable seizures. Whole-study results and caveats: Viral specificity was inferred only from CDR3 similarity; HCMV serostatus was unknown. Clones missing pre-surgery may reflect undersampling of that blood sample.

Only cases whose brain tissue showed the highest T cell transcript signatures were sequenced. Assay: immunoSEQ multiplex PCR; the TCRdb copy retains only in-frame clones and omits some. The sample lists tens of thousands of clones; more than 85% were seen once. The germline V and J ends were trimmed by 4 bases and 1 base, with 18 bases remaining between them. CDR1 is SGDLS and CDR2 is YYNGEE in the germline V gene. This CDR3 is 17 amino acids long. The chain is built from TRBV9 and TRBJ2-1, with D possibly being TRBD2 (6 bases). Sequences were derived from peripheral blood, sampled at surgery. The sequence derives from a boy under three years old with tuberous sclerosis and intractable seizures. The CDR3 protein is CASSPPGGTKSYNEQFF. The CDR3 DNA reads as TGTGCCAGCAGCCCCCCGGGCGGGACCAAATCCTACAATGAGCAGTTCTTC. The complete variable domain, with remaining parts taken from reference TRBV9 and TRBJ2-1, reads DSGVTQTPKHLITATGQRVTLRCSPRSGDLSVYWYQQSLDQGLQFLIQYYNGEERAKGNILERFSAQQFPDLHSELNLSSLELGDSALYFCASSPPGGTKSYNEQFFGPGTRLTVL.